The entry that follows covers one T cell receptor (beta chain) sequence. The antigen this receptor binds is unknown. No clone much larger than this one lies a single base away; base qualities are absent. This record comes from a study of blood T cell repertoires in COVID-19 (dated by TCRdb to the early 2020s). About the study as a whole: Samples covering the acute and convalescent phases of COVID-19 were provided by collaborators in the United States, Italy and Spain. The samples were drawn from the first 160 participants of the ongoing ImmuneRACE study and from 1,254 subjects provided by 6 global collaborators. The dataset comprised deeply sampled blood TCRbeta repertoires from subjects exposed to, actively infected with, or recovered from COVID-19. The prospective study material was composed of cDNA or gDNA derived from T cells, B-cell-depleted T cells, or PBMCs. A de-identified subject ID, COVID-19 status, age in years and sex were almost always included in the sample metadata. The repertoires were released in a freely available public database intended as a resource for research on the immune response to SARS-CoV-2. Where available, HLA class I and class II types were obtained from metadata supplied by the sample provider rather than from assay-based typing.

The immunoSEQ Assay, a bias-controlled multiplex PCR, was used to amplify TCRbeta CDR3 regions from genomic DNA. The study's processing was this. The number of nucleated cells in each sample was estimated by amplification of reference gene primers within the assay. Sequence reads were collapsed and filtered to measure the absolute abundance of every unique TCRbeta CDR3 rearrangement. Productive Simpson clonality was computed per sample as the square root of Simpson's diversity index over productive rearrangements. TCRdb provides this immuneACCESS table in a form limited to in-frame rearrangements. Some clones are lacking; in checked studies, under half of them reflect an unresolved V gene, and why the rest are absent is not known. That table supplies the V and J calls and clone size; D and trimming were determined from the DNA. This sample holds under 150,000 clones; approximately 85% were observed only once. The ten largest make up roughly 8% of the sample.

Study-level results and caveats: Clinical and demographic metadata were provided uncurated, with the amount varying by source and participant.

In Seattle, one collaborating source enrolled patients while the infection was active and tracked those patients longitudinally over the course of disease. The collaborating institutions used their own protocols to collect whole blood in K2EDTA tubes. For TCRbeta analysis, collaborators shipped samples as frozen whole blood, isolated PBMCs, or DNA extracted from either of those sample types. This TCR came from a woman aged 55 to 70 with COVID-19, enrolled during active disease. Sequenced input: peripheral blood.

The CDR3 region reads CATAGDRRYGSSYNEQFF. The nucleotide sequence is TGTGCCACCGCCGGGGACAGGCGATACGGCAGCTCCTACAATGAGCAGTTCTTC. The chain is encoded by TRBV24-1 joined to TRBJ2-1; 8 bases in the junction line up with TRBD1. CDR1 and CDR2, looked up from the germline V gene, are KGHDR and SFDVKD. The CDR3 has 18 amino acids, counting the end cysteine and phenylalanine. The only DNA kept is the CDR3, 54 bases in frame from the first base. V is cut back by 9 bases and J by 0 bases, with 15 bases in the junction unmatched.